Listed below are T cell receptor beta chains from one sample, sequenced in a study of OX40 agonist ivuxolimab in advanced cancers. The table came from immunoSEQ multiplex PCR; TCRdb's copy has only in-frame clones and leaves some out. The table has about 74,000 clones, roughly 83% seen once. The sample in question was CD4+ or CD8+ T cells sorted from blood, obtained in a trial of the OX40 agonist ivuxolimab. These receptors were collected from an adult with an advanced solid tumor such as melanoma, head and neck, liver or kidney cancer. Both conserved end residues are part of each CDR3. D genes are given only for firm matches. Only part of the rows carry a size: once, few, many, or a class if the clone is expanded.

v_call	clone_size	j_call	d_call	cdr3_nt	cdr3_aa
TRBV5-4	NA	TRBJ2-1	NA	TGTGCCAGCAGCTCTTCCAGGGTCAATGAGCAGTTCTTC	CASSSSRVNEQFF
TRBV4-1	NA	TRBJ2-2	NA	TGCGCCAGCAGCCAAGATCAGGGTTGGAACACCGGGGAGCTGTTTTTT	CASSQDQGWNTGELFF
TRBV5-1	NA	TRBJ1-6	TRBD1	TGCGCCAGCAGCTTCCAGACAGGGGGCGATTCACCCCTCCACTTT	CASSFQTGGDSPLHF
TRBV9	NA	TRBJ2-1	NA	TGTGCCAGCAGCGTAGGGACTGCGAATGAGCAGTTCTTC	CASSVGTANEQFF
TRBV18	NA	TRBJ1-4	NA	TGTGCCAGCTCACGACCACGGGGTATGAATGAAAAACTGTTTTTT	CASSRPRGMNEKLFF
TRBV2	NA	TRBJ1-6	TRBD1	TGTGCCAGCAGCCACAGGGGAAATTCACCCCTCCACTTT	CASSHRGNSPLHF
TRBV19	once	TRBJ1-1	NA	TGTGCCAGTAGTCCCATAGGGACGGGTGAAGCTTTCTTT	CASSPIGTGEAFF
TRBV4-2	once	TRBJ1-4	TRBD1	TGTGCCAGCAGCCAAGATGTCGGACAGGGCAATGAAAAACTGTTTTTT	CASSQDVGQGNEKLFF
TRBV2	NA	TRBJ1-5	TRBD1	TGTGCCAGCAGTGAAGGGGACAGGGTTCAGCCCCAGCATTTT	CASSEGDRVQPQHF
TRBV4-3	once	TRBJ2-5	TRBD2	TGCGCCAGCAGCCAAGGCCCGGGGGGAGAAGAGACCCAGTACTTC	CASSQGPGGEETQYF
TRBV5-1	NA	TRBJ2-1	NA	TGCGCCAGCAGTAATGAGGGGTATTCCTACAATGAGCAGTTCTTC	CASSNEGYSYNEQFF
TRBV5-1	NA	TRBJ1-2	TRBD1	TGCGCCAGCAGCTCGGGACAGCCACGGAGTATAGATGGCTACACCTTC	CASSSGQPRSIDGYTF
TRBV18	NA	TRBJ2-1	NA	TGTGCCAGCTCACCACCGGGCCTGTACAATGAGCAGTTCTTC	CASSPPGLYNEQFF
TRBV15	NA	TRBJ2-5	NA	TGTGCCACCAGCGGGGAGACCCAGTACTTC	CATSGETQYF
TRBV7-9	NA	TRBJ2-5	TRBD1	TGTGCCAGCAGCTTTGGCAACAGGGGGATACAAGAGACCCAGTACTTC	CASSFGNRGIQETQYF
TRBV6-1	NA	TRBJ2-3	NA	TGTGCCAGCAGTGAAGCGGGGTCCACAGATACGCAGTATTTT	CASSEAGSTDTQYF
TRBV30	NA	TRBJ2-6	NA	TGTGCCTGGAATGGACAGACTGGGGCCAACGTCCTGACTTTC	CAWNGQTGANVLTF
TRBV11-2	NA	TRBJ1-4	NA	TGTGCCAGCAGCCAAACAATACAGGTCGAAAAACTGTTTTTT	CASSQTIQVEKLFF
TRBV7-8	NA	TRBJ2-2	NA	TGTGCCAGCAGCTTGGGAGACAGCACTCTCCATGGGGAGCTGTTTTTT	CASSLGDSTLHGELFF
TRBV7-3	once	TRBJ2-2	NA	TGTGCCAGCAGCCACTCGAGCGGCAACACCGGGGAGCTGTTTTTT	CASSHSSGNTGELFF
TRBV7-3	once	TRBJ2-5	NA	TGTGCCAGCAGCTCCCCGGGGGAGACCCAGTACTTC	CASSSPGETQYF
TRBV7-9	NA	TRBJ2-7	NA	TGTGCCAGCAGCTTAGGCTCGGGGAGAATTTCCTACGAGCAGTACTTC	CASSLGSGRISYEQYF
TRBV7-2	NA	TRBJ2-5	TRBD2	TGTGCCAGCGGCTCCCTCCTAGCGGGGGGGGAGACCCAGTACTTC	CASGSLLAGGETQYF
TRBV11-2	NA	TRBJ2-7	NA	TGTGCCAGCAGCTTAGAGAGGCAGGGGCATTCTCTCGGCTACGAGCAGTACTTC	CASSLERQGHSLGYEQYF
TRBV2	few	TRBJ1-6	NA	TGTGCCAGCAGTGAAGTTCCCCAAACCTTGGCGGATAATTCACCCCTCCACTTT	CASSEVPQTLADNSPLHF
TRBV5-6	NA	TRBJ2-6	NA	TGTGCCAGCAGCTACTATGGCTCTGGGGCCAACGTCCTGACTTTC	CASSYYGSGANVLTF
TRBV5-1	NA	TRBJ2-1	NA	TGCGCCAGCAGCTTGGAGTCTCGAGCGTACAATGAGCAGTTCTTC	CASSLESRAYNEQFF